Included here is one T cell receptor beta chain sequence, with context. The target of this receptor is not known. The input lacks base qualities; no much larger clone sits a single base away. This sample is part of a study of cytomegalovirus exposure and HLA in healthy donors (dated by TCRdb to the late 2010s). About the full investigation: According to an earlier analysis of several hundred of the donors, about 180 million T cells yielded 117 million unique TCR beta sequences and about 300 Gb of sequence data. Roughly 320 gigabases of sequencing data and about 92 million unique TCR sequences made up an early release that covered approximately 700 HLA-typed donors. Of the roughly 410 genotyped donors, roughly 76% were placed in the genetic ancestry cluster associated with self-reported Caucasian donors. The study was designed to test whether signatures of past pathogen exposure could be identified by cataloging public T cell receptors. The study profiled the T cell repertoires of around 700 subjects by immunosequencing and related them to cytomegalovirus serostatus. In addition to the first cohort of 500 to 850 subjects, a separate validation cohort of 130 or so different subjects was used. To predict cytomegalovirus infection status, the study brought together high-throughput TCR immunosequencing, statistical association of individual TCRs with disease status, and machine learning. In a later analysis, previously published TCR beta repertoires from several hundred donors were re-analyzed and high-resolution HLA genotyping was added so that TCR occurrence patterns could be studied. Rather than drawing on any new phenotypic data, the later analysis identified candidate immune exposures from TCR beta sequences and the way those sequences occurred across donors. To decide whether each TCR beta V gene segment behaved as functional or pseudogenic, an earlier analysis of some 600 of the donors relied on high-throughput TCR beta sequencing. Alongside the repertoire data, information on donor age, sex, ethnicity and CMV serostatus was compiled. A later genetic analysis took genome-wide SNP genotypes for about three fifths of the 666 donors and used that subset as a discovery cohort. All discovery cohort repertoires had been generated on a single sequencing platform. Class I and class II HLA loci were covered by the typing at four-digit resolution. The number of typed donors differed by locus: roughly 629-630 for A, B, C, DRB1 and DQB1; about 520 for DQA1; over 600 for DPA1; and around 470 for DPB1. Roughly five DR-DQ haplotypes were treated as single units for association and clustering because of strong linkage in the cohort. On average, about 240,000 unique TCR beta nucleotide sequences were sequenced per donor among 300 to 500 genotyped donors of the cohort, with about 19% of those sequences being non-productive. Broader findings and caveats from the paper: A total of roughly 160 TCR beta chains were listed by the study as associated with cytomegalovirus. Linkage disequilibrium might explain the correlated functional status among segregating V segments, but an unknown experimental factor could not be excluded. In a later analysis, several top co-occurrence clusters were reported to appear linked to parvovirus B19, influenza, CMV and Epstein-Barr virus. V-gene and J-gene trimming of TCR beta chains was associated with a missense DCLRE1C variant in a later genetic analysis, and the association was replicated in an independent cohort. A further reported finding was that TCR beta sequences accurately predicted the HLA-A and HLA-B alleles for most subjects in the first cohort. Because counts were too low, 15 or so rarely observed V segments, including chromosome 9 orphons, were excluded from the earlier analysis of 587 of the donors. A later analysis associated roughly 17,000 TCR beta sequences with specific HLA alleles at a false discovery rate of 0.05. Compared with equally common non-associated chains, HLA-associated TCR beta chains in a later analysis were more clonally expanded and had lower generation probabilities. The classifier was reported to diagnose cytomegalovirus status with high specificity and sensitivity in both the original cohort and the validation cohort. A cluster of highly shared sequence variants was judged likely to represent a technical artifact of the sequencing pipeline. According to a later genetic analysis, donors in an Asian-associated ancestry cluster had fewer N-insertions in productive TCRs than the approximately 670-donor mean. In an earlier analysis of approximately 590 of the donors, most TCR beta V segments appeared in productive rearrangements about 87% or about 30% of the time, broadly matching IMGT annotations. Strong co-occurrence of HLA alleles, especially DR and DQ, made assigning TCR associations to individual alleles difficult. CMV serostatus was the only immune exposure information available for the cohort. It was suggested by the authors that the approach could potentially be generalized to other disease states and immunological phenotypes. The cohort was sequenced for TCR beta chains only, and without alpha or paired-chain data the features that could be detected were limited. Presence/absence analyses assumed roughly uniform sequencing depth across donors, an assumption that may not hold. In a later analysis, most CMV-associated TCR beta chains were found to appear HLA-restricted, with HLA associations seemingly driven largely by CMV exposure. In a later analysis, TCR association rates were found to vary across HLA loci, with the most associated TCRs seen for DRB1 alleles and the fewest for HLA-C alleles. Most TCR sequences were seen in very few donors, while some public TCRs were found in many individuals. In vitro tests confirmed that a few of the cytomegalovirus-associated TCR beta chains recognize cytomegalovirus antigens. HLA typing was unavailable for some donors at each locus, so association tests used only the typed subset.

In total, fewer than 750 healthy bone marrow donors made up the cohort. Cohort members were all nominally healthy when sampled, although unrecorded immune exposures were likely present. The donor tested CMV seronegative and was one of the 352 seronegative cohort members. Each donor provided a peripheral blood sample, and peripheral blood mononuclear cells were used for TCR beta sequencing. Genomic DNA was extracted from the blood cell samples with the Qiagen DNeasy Blood Extraction Kit. The library was prepared using the immunoSEQ multiplex PCR assay. A mixture of 60 forward primers for TCR Vbeta segments and 13 reverse primers for TCR Jbeta segments was used in the multiplex PCR. The CDR3 region of rearranged TCR beta genes was amplified from genomic DNA by a multiplex PCR assay. On the Illumina HiSeq System, the amplified TCR beta libraries were sequenced as 87-base-pair reads. The study's own analysis went as follows. In a later analysis, tens of millions of unique TCR beta chains were counted across the roughly 610 repertoires, and about 9.9 million of these chains were shared by at least two donors. To remove PCR and sequencing errors, raw reads were error-corrected and collapsed into unique sequences using a nearest-neighbor algorithm that merged closely related sequences. To assign V, D and J gene segments, CDR3 sequences were aligned to IMGT reference sequences. For a sequence to be retained, a match of at least six nucleotides was required to both a V gene segment and a J gene segment. Rearrangements were called productive when the CDR3 lacked stop codons and stayed in frame with V and J; all others were non-productive. CDR3 was defined by IMGT convention, running from the second conserved V-encoded cysteine to the conserved J-encoded phenylalanine. The earlier analysis of 450 to 750 of the donors excluded any sequence lacking an unambiguous match to a single V gene segment. An earlier analysis of a few hundred of the donors called V segments functional above 56.7% productive rearrangements and segregating when the between-donor standard deviation exceeded 5%. A statistical classification framework was built to diagnose cytomegalovirus status from the catalog of TCR beta chain sequences. In a later analysis, TCR nucleotide sequences were compared against IMGT/GENE-DB human TR gene sequences so that V and J genes could be assigned. A later analysis assigned CDR3 sequences and most-parsimonious VDJ recombination scenarios with the TCRdist pipeline. In a later analysis, each TCR beta chain was defined by its CDR3 amino acid sequence together with its V-gene family, and reads lacking a unique V-gene family were excluded. In a later analysis, 450 to 600 highly shared, low-generation-probability nucleotide sequences were removed to address suspected cross-contamination and a sequencing artifact. A later analysis calculated a clonal expansion index for each public chain from normalized within-repertoire ranks of inferred template counts. Generation probabilities in a later analysis came from a VDJ recombination model fitted to out-of-frame rearrangements, and those results were checked against IGoR. In a later analysis, hypergeometric tests were used to score TCR-TCR, TCR-HLA and TCR-CMV co-occurrence, with a repertoire-size bias correction applied to TCR pairs. False discovery rates were estimated in a later analysis by permuting HLA or CMV assignments 20 times. A later analysis grouped co-occurring TCRs with DBSCAN, adding TCRdist sequence similarity when clustering within HLA-allele-positive subsets. Repertoires with fewer than 30,000 or more than 120,000 public chains, plus five repertoires with anomalous nucleotide sharing, were excluded from co-occurrence clustering. TCRdb carries this immuneACCESS record with in-frame sequences only. Its versions omit some clonotypes, under half of them owing to an unresolved V gene in the studies checked, with the rest unexplained. From that table come the V and J calls and clone size; the DNA was used to work out D and trimming. In this sample the table shows approximately 140,000 clones, 81% of which occur a single time. About 0.71% of the sample is held by the ten biggest clonotypes.

The material sequenced was PBMCs. The sequence was collected from a man younger than 30 in good health and CMV-seronegative.

The DNA reads as follows: TGTGCCAGCAGCAGGGACAGGGATTTACGAAATTCACCCCTCCACTTT. It specifies CASSRDRDLRNSPLHF. The V and J segments used are TRBV25-1 and TRBJ1-6; 9 nucleotides in the junction match TRBD1. Reading the germline V gene gives CDR1 MGHDK and CDR2 SYGVNS. Trimming takes 6 bases off V and 7 bases off J; junction bases not matched to a gene: 10. The cysteine opens and the phenylalanine closes a CDR3 of 16 amino acids. Just the 48-base CDR3 DNA is kept, in frame starting at base 1.